This TCR beta chain was captured in a study of breast tumors, draining lymph nodes, adjacent tissues. The study, taken as a whole, reports: Compared with lymph nodes, tumors were less diverse; compared with nontumor tissue, more. That most tumor T cells come from lymph nodes remained unproven. Data fit most tumor T cells coming from lymph node, expanding in tumor. Luminal-like breast cancer showed significantly higher tumor–nontumor repertoire similarity than basal-like.

This clonotype was recorded many times. Its antigen remains unknown. The germline V gene has CDR1 WNHNN and CDR2 SYGVQD (reference sequence). This CDR3 has 14 residues. V lost 0 bases to trimming and J lost 6 bases, with 9 bases between them. Using its own MiXCR run on the multiplex PCR reads, TCRdb lists one record per CDR3 protein. Here the sample spans 290,000 or so distinct CDR3 sequences, roughly 30% being singletons. The lymph nodes were axillary draining lymph nodes from breast cancer patients. This TCR was recovered from a female donor with breast cancer. Some clones in this sample may be carry-over from other donors' samples. This sequence joins TRBV10-1 and TRBJ2-1; D is unresolved. The sequenced sample was axillary lymph node tissue. The CDR3 is CASSESGLVNEQFF. The CDR3, as DNA: TGCGCCAGCAGTGAGTCCGGGCTGGTCAATGAGCAGTTCTTC.